Presented here are 12 T cell receptor beta chains from one specimen sequenced in a study of blood T cell repertoires in COVID-19. Sequencing used immunoSEQ multiplex PCR; TCRdb keeps in-frame clones, though not all of them. The repertoire holds under 150,000 clones, approximately 86% seen once, with roughly 2.3% in the top ten. The sample taken for sequencing was PBMCs or T cells enriched from blood (not recorded which). Receptor source: a woman in her forties or fifties who had recovered from COVID-19.

The chain carries TRBV6-5 and TRBJ1-3; tentative D call: TRBD1 (5 bases). The germline V gene encodes CDR1 MNHEY and CDR2 SVGAGI. Trimming removed 5 bases at V and 2 bases at J, with 10 bases between. The CDR3 runs 14 residues. CDR3 DNA sequence: TGTGCCAGCAGTCACCAGGGAACTGGAAACACCATATATTTT. This codes for CASSHQGTGNTIYF.

The rearrangement uses TRBV19 and TRBJ2-7, with 8 bases aligning to TRBD1. The ends lost 5 bases at V and 4 bases at J; junction bases unmatched: 7. This CDR3 is 14 amino acids long. From germline, CDR1 is LNHDA and CDR2 SQIVND (reference sequence). CDR3 loop: CASSATGVTYEQYF. The DNA for the CDR3 is TGTGCCAGTAGTGCGACAGGGGTCACATACGAGCAGTACTTC.

V gene TRBV11-1 combines with J gene TRBJ2-7, with 8 nucleotides matching TRBD1. The CDR3 spans 14 residues. V trimming: 4 bases; J trimming: 2 bases; junction bases outside the gene matches: 4. CDR1 and CDR2 from the germline V gene are SGHAT and FQDESV (reference sequence). The CDR3 loop is CASSSRDRTYEQYF. As DNA, the CDR3 is TGTGCCAGCAGCTCCCGGGACAGGACCTACGAGCAGTACTTC.

The chain is built from TRBV6-1 and TRBJ1-5, with D tentatively TRBD1 (5 bases). This CDR3 has 17 residues. CDR1 and CDR2 from the germline V gene are MNHNS and SASEGT. Trimming took 0 bases from V and 2 from J, leaving 14 bases between them. The CDR3, as DNA: TGTGCCAGCAGTGAAGCGCCCGGGGGGTCCCGCAATCAGCCCCAGCATTTT. This sequence encodes CASSEAPGGSRNQPQHF.

The chain is built from TRBV5-4 and TRBJ1-2; 10 bases map to TRBD1. The J segment lost 1 base and the V segment lost 2 bases, leaving 8 bases of the junction unmatched. Germline CDR1 and CDR2: SGHNT and YYREEE (reference sequence). The CDR3 spans 17 residues. The CDR3 here is CASSLAMGQGNNYGYTF. The DNA for the CDR3 is TGTGCCAGCAGCTTAGCCATGGGACAGGGGAATAACTATGGCTACACCTTC.

In this sample, this clone turned up once. CDR3 nucleotide sequence: TGTGCCAGCAGCCTACGGGGCGTTAGCGGGGGGGTTTTGTCACAAGAGACCCAGTACTTC. The encoded protein is CASSLRGVSGGVLSQETQYF. The chain has TRBV3-1 (or the pseudogene TRBV3-2) and TRBJ2-5; 11 nucleotides agree with TRBD2. The junction had 18 bases not matched to a gene; V was cut back by 4 bases and J by 2 bases. This CDR3 spans 20 amino acids. CDR1 and CDR2 from the germline V gene are LGHDT and YNNKEL (reference sequence).

The J gene is TRBJ2-7, the V gene TRBV5-6; TRBD1 agrees at 9 bases. Germline loops: CDR1 SGHDT, CDR2 YYEEEE. The trim removed 2 bases at V and 0 bases at J, leaving 3 bases unmatched. The CDR3 has 15 residues. CDR3 sequence (DNA): TGTGCCAGCAGCTTCCGGGACAGGGACTCCTACGAGCAGTACTTC. Its protein product is CASSFRDRDSYEQYF.

The V gene is TRBV11-2, the J gene TRBJ2-5; possible D gene TRBD2, 6 bases. The length of the CDR3 is 14 residues. V lost 1 base to trimming and J lost 1 base, with 7 bases between them. Germline CDR1 and CDR2: SGHAT and FQNNGV. The CDR3 sequence is CASSLVGGQETQYF. As DNA, the CDR3 is TGTGCCAGCAGCTTAGTGGGGGGCCAAGAGACCCAGTACTTC. Full variable domain (rest looked up from reference TRBV11-2 and TRBJ2-5): EAGVAQSPRYKIIEKRQSVAFWCNPISGHATLYWYQQILGQGPKLLIQFQNNGVVDDSQLPKDRFSAERLKGVDSTLKIQPAKLEDSAVYLCASSLVGGQETQYFGPGTRLLVL.

The rearrangement links TRBV27 to TRBJ1-2; 8 positions match TRBD1. The germline gives CDR1 MNHEY, CDR2 SMNVEV (reference sequence). The CDR3 is made up of 13 amino acids. Trimming cost V 5 bases and J 5 bases; bases outside gene matches: 4. CDR3 residues: CASSQTGVYGYTF. The CDR3 DNA is TGTGCCAGCAGTCAGACAGGGGTGTATGGCTACACCTTC.

The CDR3 region is CASSSAWGRGLVGYTF. As DNA, the CDR3 is TGTGCCAGCAGTTCAGCATGGGGTCGGGGACTCGTTGGCTACACCTTC. The chain joins TRBV6-5 to TRBJ1-2; TRBD1 is a possible D gene (5 bases). V was pared by 4 bases and J by 7 bases, with 22 bases between. Germline assignment: CDR1 MNHEY and CDR2 SVGAGI. The CDR3 spans 16 residues.

The V and J genes are TRBV5-1 and TRBJ2-2, with a weak D call TRBD2 (5 bases). Per germline, CDR1 SGHRS and CDR2 YFSETQ. The CDR3 has 15 residues. The ends were cut back, 6 bases at V and 9 bases at J, with 21 bases in the middle. The CDR3 bases are TGCGCCAGCACCCTCGGAGAGGGTTCGAAAAGGGAGCTGTTTTTT. The encoded protein is CASTLGEGSKRELFF.

The chain's CDR3 is CASSLGVRGGYTF. The CDR3 coding sequence is TGTGCCAGCAGCTTAGGGGTCAGGGGTGGCTACACCTTC. This rearrangement joins TRBV11-2 to TRBJ1-2; a weak D match, TRBD1 (6 bases). The germline V gene has CDR1 SGHAT and CDR2 FQNNGV. Deletions cut 1 base from V and 7 bases from J, with 10 bases between. The CDR3 covers 13 residues.